A few counts support the clone carrying this T cell receptor beta chain. Its antigen remains unidentified. The data were taken from a study of response to subunit inactivated influenza vaccine. Study-wide findings and caveats: It was the authors' suggestion that each seasonal influenza vaccination recruits few new T cells.

V lost 0 bases, J lost 7 bases, and 8 bases stayed unmatched. Germline loops: CDR1 SGHRS, CDR2 YFSETQ. This CDR3 has 15 amino acids. TCRdb reprocessed the RT-PCR reads with MiXCR, giving one entry per CDR3 protein. The table has 450,000 to 700,000 distinct CDR3 sequences, roughly 15% seen once. This material consisted of PBMCs from blood, taken approximately 12 days after vaccination. The chain is built from TRBV5-1 and TRBJ1-1, with TRBD1 identical over 8 bases. The clonotype comes from a man aged 45-60 years who received an inactivated influenza vaccine. The CDR3 nucleotides read TGCGCCAGCAGCTTGGCCGGGCAGGGGGCCGGTGAAGCTTTCTTT. It yields the protein CASSLAGQGAGEAFF.